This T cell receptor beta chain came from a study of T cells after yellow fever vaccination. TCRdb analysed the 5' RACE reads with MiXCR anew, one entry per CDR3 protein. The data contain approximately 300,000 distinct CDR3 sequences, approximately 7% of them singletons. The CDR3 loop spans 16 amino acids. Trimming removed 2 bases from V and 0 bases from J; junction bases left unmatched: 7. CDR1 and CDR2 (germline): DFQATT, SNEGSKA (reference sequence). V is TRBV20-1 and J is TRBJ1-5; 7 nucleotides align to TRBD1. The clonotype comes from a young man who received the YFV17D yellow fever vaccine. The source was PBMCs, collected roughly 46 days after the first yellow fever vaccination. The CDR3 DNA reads TGCAGTGCTAGAACCCCGACAGGGAATAGCAATCAGCCCCAGCATTTT. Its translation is CSARTPTGNSNQPQHF.